These 9 T cell receptor beta chains came from one sample sequenced in a study of T cell responses to AZD1222 COVID-19 vaccine. Some clones are missing from TCRdb's copy, which holds only in-frame ones; the method was immunoSEQ multiplex PCR. The sample records around 99,000 clones, approximately 91% being singletons. Sequencing was performed on peripheral blood, taken on day 0 of AZD1222 vaccination. All receptors come from an adult in good health.

This chain connects TRBV29-1 to TRBJ1-3; D gene uncertain. This CDR3 has 13 amino acids. Trimming shortened V by 7 bases and J by 1 base, and 11 bases separated the two germline ends. Germline V gene data show CDR1 as SQVTM and CDR2 as ANQGSEA. In nucleotides, the CDR3 is TGCAGCGCCGTGTCTGTGTCTGGAAACACCATATATTTT. This encodes CSAVSVSGNTIYF.

The V and J genes are TRBV5-1 and TRBJ2-5; D is uncertain. The CDR3 is made up of 13 amino acids. Germline CDR1 is SGHRS and CDR2 is YFSETQ. V lost 1 base to trimming and J lost 0 bases, with 4 bases between them. CDR3 sequence: CASSLRNQETQYF. The CDR3 region has the DNA TGCGCCAGCAGCTTGCGTAACCAAGAGACCCAGTACTTC.

The chain employs TRBV19 and TRBJ1-2; no clear D gene. CDR3 length equals 11 residues. The germline V gene has CDR1 LNHDA and CDR2 SQIVND (reference sequence). Trimming shortened V by 9 bases and J by 5 bases, and 10 bases separated the two germline ends. This chain's CDR3 is CASSGFYGYTF. The CDR3 DNA follows: TGTGCCAGCTCGGGGTTTTATGGCTACACCTTC.

This clone was recorded only once. The chain combines TRBV10-3 with TRBJ1-1; tentative D call: TRBD1 (6 bases). The germline V gene has CDR1 ENHRY and CDR2 SYGVKD. V lost 3 bases and J lost 2, with 16 bases in between. The CDR3 covers 16 residues. The CDR3 region is CAISDPARGKNTEAFF. CDR3 DNA sequence: TGTGCCATCAGTGACCCGGCCAGGGGAAAAAACACTGAAGCTTTCTTT.

CDR3 region: CASSPPVGLALGVKNIQYF. As DNA, the CDR3 is TGTGCCAGCAGTCCGCCTGTAGGGCTAGCGTTAGGGGTCAAAAACATTCAGTACTTC. The V call is TRBV27, the J call TRBJ2-4; D possibly corresponds to TRBD2 (6 bases). V was clipped by 5 bases and J by 3 bases, with 26 bases between them. Germline V gives CDR1 MNHEY, CDR2 SMNVEV (reference sequence). CDR3 length: 19 amino acids.

The chain uses TRBV9 and TRBJ1-4; D is undetermined. CDR3 length equals 14 residues. Germline assignment: CDR1 SGDLS and CDR2 YYNGEE. Trimming cost V 2 bases and J 2 bases, with 7 bases left between them. This CDR3 reads CASSVPGTNEKLFF. The DNA of the CDR3 is TGTGCCAGCAGCGTTCCGGGGACTAATGAAAAACTGTTTTTT.

The genes are TRBV6-5 and TRBJ1-2, with D maybe TRBD1 (6 bases). This CDR3 region has 14 residues. Germline assignment: CDR1 MNHEY and CDR2 SVGAGI. Trimming shortened V by 7 bases and J by 4 bases, and 16 bases separated the two germline ends. CDR3 sequence: CASTADRIGYGYTF. CDR3 coding DNA: TGTGCCAGCACCGCGGACAGAATTGGCTATGGCTACACCTTC.

The chain uses TRBV9 and TRBJ2-7; the D call may be TRBD1 or TRBD2 (6 bases each). The length of the CDR3 is 17 residues. CDR1 and CDR2 from the germline V gene are SGDLS and YYNGEE. The V end lost 3 bases, the J end lost 0 bases, and 19 bases lay between the germline ends. The chain's CDR3 is CASSDRRGSPFSYEQYF. The CDR3 nucleotides read TGTGCCAGCAGCGATAGGAGGGGGAGTCCGTTCTCCTACGAGCAGTACTTC.

A word on this clone: In the same sample, other DNA sequences code for this CDR3. The J gene is TRBJ1-2, the V gene TRBV19; 8 bases agree with TRBD1. The CDR3 length is 14 residues. The V and J ends lost 6 bases and 2 bases, in that order; junction bases with no gene match: 5. The germline gives CDR1 LNHDA, CDR2 SQIVND (reference sequence). DNA for the CDR3: TGTGCCAGTAGCCCGACAGGGGTCAACTATGGCTACACCTTC. Amino acids: CASSPTGVNYGYTF. Full variable domain (remainder filled in from reference TRBV19 and TRBJ1-2): DGGITQSPKYLFRKEGQNVTLSCEQNLNHDAMYWYRQDPGQGLRLIYYSQIVNDFQKGDIAEGYSVSREKKESFPLTVTSAQKNPTAFYLCASSPTGVNYGYTFGSGTRLTVV.